Listed below are T cell receptor beta chains from one sample, sequenced in a study of CD8 T cells in Susac syndrome. In TCRdb, the immunoSEQ multiplex PCR reads were re-called with MiXCR into one record per CDR3 protein. Found here are about 290,000 distinct CDR3 sequences, 65% to 90% of them singletons; the top ten hold around 0.2%. The specimen was CD8+ T cells from PBMCs. All receptors derive from a human donor with multiple sclerosis. Each CDR3 is given with its conserved first and last residue. The size of a clone is reported for some rows only, either as once, few or many, or as a class for expanded clones.

V gene: TRBV28; clone size: NA; CDR3 protein: CASSSSDGNYGYTF
V gene: TRBV11-2; clone size: NA; CDR3 protein: CASSPKAENYLGYTF
V gene: TRBV28; clone size: NA; CDR3 protein: CASSLRGFQANYGYTF
V gene: TRBV6-5; clone size: NA; CDR3 protein: CAGSYLGLDGHNEQFF
V gene: TRBV9; clone size: NA; CDR3 protein: CASSGRTAEQYF
V gene: TRBV10-2; clone size: NA; CDR3 protein: CASSPYYQPQHF
V gene: TRBV2; clone size: NA; CDR3 protein: CASSEFGRHNEQFF
V gene: TRBV9; clone size: once; CDR3 protein: CASSVVGTLGDRDTDTQYF
V gene: TRBV4-1; clone size: NA; CDR3 protein: CASSQDGVRVGEAFF
V gene: TRBV27; clone size: NA; CDR3 protein: CASSPSLGVDNEQFF
V gene: TRBV24-1; clone size: NA; CDR3 protein: CATSPRTVEKLFF
V gene: TRBV11-2; clone size: NA; CDR3 protein: CASSFSGTGEQYF
V gene: TRBV30; clone size: NA; CDR3 protein: CAWMPLAYSYEQYF
V gene: TRBV9; clone size: NA; CDR3 protein: CASSDLGQLNTEAFF
V gene: TRBV28; clone size: NA; CDR3 protein: CASSLRQGSQAYDRASSYNEQFF
V gene: TRBV4-3; clone size: NA; CDR3 protein: CASSPSAGGYEQYF
V gene: TRBV6-6; clone size: NA; CDR3 protein: CASSYGLHSYEQYF
V gene: TRBV20-1; clone size: NA; CDR3 protein: CSARDLSQGTDTQYF
V gene: TRBV28; clone size: NA; CDR3 protein: CASTMGGQLSYEQYF
V gene: TRBV7-9; clone size: NA; CDR3 protein: CASSAGQPGDQPQHF
V gene: TRBV30; clone size: NA; CDR3 protein: CAWTRDNYNEQFF
V gene: TRBV11-2; clone size: NA; CDR3 protein: CASSSLPRYGTSGNTDTQYF
V gene: TRBV7-9; clone size: NA; CDR3 protein: CASTAPGRGSTDTQYF
V gene: TRBV28; clone size: once; CDR3 protein: CASSNTGTGPLTGELFF
V gene: TRBV20-1; clone size: NA; CDR3 protein: CSARDSGVYNEQFF
V gene: TRBV28; clone size: NA; CDR3 protein: CATRTDTQYF
V gene: TRBV12-3/TRBV12-4; clone size: NA; CDR3 protein: CASSLDGVSEQFF
V gene: TRBV9; clone size: NA; CDR3 protein: CASSVARDREAEAFF
V gene: TRBV30; clone size: NA; CDR3 protein: CAWGRGPGELFF
V gene: TRBV6-5; clone size: NA; CDR3 protein: CASSYPGRAFF
V gene: TRBV4-3; clone size: NA; CDR3 protein: CASSQGASGELFF
V gene: TRBV5-6; clone size: NA; CDR3 protein: CASSRGTEGRNQPQHF
V gene: TRBV7-9; clone size: NA; CDR3 protein: CASRVNEGGYTF
V gene: TRBV30; clone size: NA; CDR3 protein: CAWSVTSTARETLGTGELFF
V gene: TRBV7-3; clone size: NA; CDR3 protein: CASSSPSSGETDNEQFF
V gene: TRBV27; clone size: NA; CDR3 protein: CASSLVTAYQETQYF
V gene: TRBV19; clone size: NA; CDR3 protein: CASSIGNEKLFF
V gene: TRBV27; clone size: NA; CDR3 protein: CASSFGGGGMNTEAFF
V gene: TRBV24-1; clone size: NA; CDR3 protein: CATSDGGRKETQYF